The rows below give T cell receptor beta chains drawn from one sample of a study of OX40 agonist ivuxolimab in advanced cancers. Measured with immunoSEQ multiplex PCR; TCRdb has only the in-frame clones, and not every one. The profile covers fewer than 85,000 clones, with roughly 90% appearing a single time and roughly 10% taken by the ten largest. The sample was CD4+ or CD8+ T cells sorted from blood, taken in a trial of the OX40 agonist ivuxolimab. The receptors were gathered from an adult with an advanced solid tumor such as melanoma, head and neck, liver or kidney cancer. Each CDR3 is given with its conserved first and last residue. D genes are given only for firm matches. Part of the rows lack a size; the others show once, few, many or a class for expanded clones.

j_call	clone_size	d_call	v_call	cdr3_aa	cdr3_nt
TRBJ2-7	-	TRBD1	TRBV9	CASSVGDRTYEQYF	TGTGCCAGCAGCGTAGGGGACAGGACCTACGAGCAGTACTTC
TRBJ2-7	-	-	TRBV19	CASSVGVTYEQYF	TGTGCCAGTAGTGTCGGGGTAACCTACGAGCAGTACTTC
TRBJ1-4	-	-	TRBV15	CATSPYGEKLFF	TGTGCCACCAGCCCCTACGGAGAAAAACTGTTTTTT
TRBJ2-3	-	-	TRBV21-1	CASSGPGFGTDTQYF	TGTGCCAGCAGTGGGCCAGGGTTTGGCACAGATACGCAGTATTTT
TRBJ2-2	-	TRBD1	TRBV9	CASSVATGGGELFF	TGTGCCAGCAGCGTAGCTACAGGGGGCGGGGAGCTGTTTTTT
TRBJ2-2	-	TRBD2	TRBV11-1	CASSPRLAGDTGELFF	TGTGCCAGCAGCCCCCGACTAGCGGGGGACACCGGGGAGCTGTTTTTT
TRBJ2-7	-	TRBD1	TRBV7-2	CASSANRGVSYEQYF	TGTGCCAGCAGCGCCAACAGGGGGGTATCCTACGAGCAGTACTTC
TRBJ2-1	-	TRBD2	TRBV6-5	CASRIGTGRDNEQFF	TGTGCCAGCAGAATTGGGACGGGGAGGGACAATGAGCAGTTCTTC
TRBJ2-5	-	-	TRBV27	CASSLIQETQYF	TGTGCCAGCAGTTTGATTCAAGAGACCCAGTACTTC
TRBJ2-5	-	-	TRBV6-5	CASSLIGGLQETQYF	TGTGCCAGCAGTTTAATCGGGGGGCTCCAAGAGACCCAGTACTTC
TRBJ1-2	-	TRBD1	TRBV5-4	CASSLGTGDPYGYTF	TGTGCCAGCAGCTTGGGGACAGGGGATCCCTATGGCTACACCTTC
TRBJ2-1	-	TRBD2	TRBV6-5	CASKGSGGPNNEQFF	TGTGCCAGCAAGGGTAGCGGGGGACCTAACAATGAGCAGTTCTTC
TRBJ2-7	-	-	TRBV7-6	CASSAGGVSYEQYF	TGTGCCAGCAGCGCCGGAGGGGTGTCCTACGAGCAGTACTTC
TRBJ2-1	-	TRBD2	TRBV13	CASSFGTSGGYEQFF	TGTGCCAGCAGCTTCGGGACTAGCGGGGGATACGAGCAGTTCTTC
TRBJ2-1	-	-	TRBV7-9	CASSLNNEQFF	TGTGCCAGCAGCTTAAACAATGAGCAGTTCTTC
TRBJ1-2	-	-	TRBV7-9	CASSPKAQPNYGYTF	TGTGCCAGCAGCCCAAAAGCCCAGCCGAACTATGGCTACACCTTC
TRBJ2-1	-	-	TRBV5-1	CASSLPAGDTYNEQFF	TGCGCCAGCAGCCTACCGGCAGGGGACACCTACAATGAGCAGTTCTTC
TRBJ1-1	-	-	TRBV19	CASSAGLGTPEAFF	TGTGCCAGTAGTGCCGGGTTAGGGACCCCTGAAGCTTTCTTT
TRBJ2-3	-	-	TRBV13	CASSSIPGAGGGQTDTQYF	TGTGCCAGCAGCTCAATCCCAGGGGCTGGCGGGGGCCAAACAGATACGCAGTATTTT
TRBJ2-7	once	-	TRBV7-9	CASSLPGSYEQYF	TGTGCCAGCAGCTTACCAGGTAGCTACGAGCAGTACTTC
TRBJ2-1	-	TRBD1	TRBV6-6	CASRFSGTAPNNEQFF	TGTGCCAGCAGATTCTCCGGGACAGCGCCTAACAATGAGCAGTTCTTC
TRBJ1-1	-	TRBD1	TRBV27	CASSLATGRTEAFF	TGTGCCAGCAGTTTGGCGACAGGGCGCACTGAAGCTTTCTTT